These T cell receptor beta chains were read from a single sample in a study of T cell responses to AZD1222 COVID-19 vaccine. The method was immunoSEQ multiplex PCR; TCRdb's version includes in-frame clones alone and lacks a portion of them. The sample lists approximately 60,000 clones, around three quarters occurring once. Sample: peripheral blood, taken on day 0 of AZD1222 vaccination. The receptor source for this set is an adult in good health. The CDR3 runs from the conserved cysteine through the conserved F or W. D genes are given only for firm matches. For some rows the clone size is stated as once, few or many, or as a class when expanded; others skip it.

J,size,D,V,CDR3,DNA
TRBJ1-5,NA,NA,TRBV30,CAWSDILGPQHF,TGTGCCTGGAGTGACATTTTAGGGCCCCAGCATTTT
TRBJ1-6,few,NA,TRBV28,CASTPGGQNSPLHF,TGTGCCAGCACCCCTGGGGGTCAGAATTCACCCCTCCACTTT
TRBJ2-1,NA,NA,TRBV3-1/TRBV3-2,CASSQDGQSYNEQFF,TGTGCCAGCAGCCAAGACGGTCAGAGTTACAATGAGCAGTTCTTC
TRBJ2-5,medium-sized,TRBD1,TRBV4-3,CASSQDRGQTQYF,TGCGCCAGCAGCCAGGACAGGGGTCAGACCCAGTACTTC
TRBJ2-2,few,NA,TRBV3-1/TRBV3-2,CASRPYKGTGELFF,TGTGCCAGCAGACCGTATAAGGGCACCGGGGAGCTGTTTTTT
TRBJ2-7,many,NA,TRBV4-3,CASSQEAAAVEQYF,TGCGCCAGCAGCCAAGAGGCGGCAGCCGTCGAGCAGTACTTC
TRBJ1-2,NA,NA,TRBV16,CASSQFGQLNYGYTF,TGTGCCAGCAGCCAATTTGGCCAGCTTAACTATGGCTACACCTTC
TRBJ1-6,NA,NA,TRBV7-9,CASSLGSGGSPLHF,TGTGCCAGCAGCTTAGGGTCCGGGGGGTCACCCCTCCACTTT
TRBJ2-7,NA,NA,TRBV7-9,CASSLVAFEQYF,TGTGCCAGCAGCTTAGTCGCGTTCGAGCAGTACTTC
TRBJ1-1,few,NA,TRBV13,CASSNDGNEAFF,TGTGCCAGCAGCAACGACGGGAATGAAGCTTTCTTT
TRBJ2-1,NA,TRBD2,TRBV27,CASSLERGGYNEQFF,TGTGCCAGCAGTTTAGAGCGGGGGGGATACAATGAGCAGTTCTTC
TRBJ1-1,NA,TRBD1,TRBV6-5,CASSWLRGQGGEAFF,TGTGCCAGCAGTTGGCTGAGGGGGCAGGGTGGGGAGGCTTTCTTT
TRBJ1-2,NA,NA,TRBV7-2,CASRPPQGHRGYTF,TGTGCCAGCAGGCCGCCCCAGGGCCACCGAGGCTACACCTTC
TRBJ1-6,medium-sized,TRBD1,TRBV2,CASIDTPGQRIMGSPLHF,TGTGCCAGCATCGATACTCCGGGACAGCGTATAATGGGTTCACCCCTCCACTTT
TRBJ2-2,NA,TRBD1,TRBV9,CASSVGVTGDTGELFF,TGTGCCAGCAGCGTAGGAGTGACAGGGGACACCGGGGAGCTGTTTTTT
TRBJ1-2,few,NA,TRBV6-5,CASSQTGYYGYTF,TGTGCCAGCAGCCAGACAGGCTACTATGGCTACACCTTC
TRBJ1-5,NA,NA,TRBV7-8,CASSLGEVSSNQPQHF,TGTGCCAGCAGCTTAGGTGAGGTTTCAAGCAATCAGCCCCAGCATTTT
TRBJ1-4,NA,NA,TRBV4-1,CASSQVLQGGGEKLFF,TGCGCCAGCAGCCAAGTATTACAGGGAGGAGGTGAAAAACTGTTTTTT
TRBJ2-1,NA,NA,TRBV12-3/TRBV12-4,CASSLGTPNEQFF,TGTGCCAGCAGTTTAGGGACCCCCAATGAGCAGTTCTTC
TRBJ2-7,NA,NA,TRBV29-1,CSVMDSYEQYF,TGCAGCGTTATGGACTCCTACGAGCAGTACTTC
TRBJ2-3,NA,NA,TRBV13,CASSIGGNTDTQYF,TGTGCCAGCAGCATTGGGGGGAACACAGATACGCAGTATTTT
TRBJ1-1,NA,NA,TRBV4-1,CASSQWQLNTEAFF,TGCGCCAGCAGCCAATGGCAACTAAACACTGAAGCTTTCTTT
TRBJ1-1,NA,NA,TRBV4-3,CASSQAFPTEAFF,TGCGCCAGCAGCCAAGCCTTCCCGACTGAAGCTTTCTTT
TRBJ1-1,NA,NA,TRBV12-3/TRBV12-4,CASLGRGTEAFF,TGTGCCAGCCTTGGGAGGGGCACTGAAGCTTTCTTT
TRBJ2-1,NA,TRBD2,TRBV11-3,CASSLVIVAGGGSSYNEQFF,TGTGCCAGCAGCTTAGTTATAGTAGCGGGGGGCGGGAGCTCCTACAATGAGCAGTTCTTC
TRBJ2-7,few,TRBD2,TRBV29-1,CSALGGAYEQYF,TGCAGCGCCCTGGGAGGGGCCTACGAGCAGTACTTC
TRBJ1-1,NA,NA,TRBV6-5,CASGSEGGWTEAFF,TGTGCCAGCGGTTCGGAGGGGGGCTGGACTGAAGCTTTCTTT
TRBJ2-2,NA,NA,TRBV18,CASSLRENTGELFF,TGTGCCAGCTCTCTTAGAGAGAACACCGGGGAGCTGTTTTTT
TRBJ1-6,NA,NA,TRBV6-4,CASSQQGGNSPLHF,TGTGCCAGCAGTCAACAGGGCGGAAATTCACCCCTCCACTTT
TRBJ1-1,few,NA,TRBV27,CASSLTTATEAFF,TGTGCCAGCAGCCTAACAACGGCCACTGAAGCTTTCTTT
TRBJ2-2,few,TRBD1,TRBV19,CASSMTGVGTGELFF,TGTGCCAGTAGTATGACAGGGGTAGGCACCGGGGAGCTGTTTTTT
TRBJ1-2,NA,TRBD1,TRBV7-8,CASSLGDRGRGYTF,TGTGCCAGCAGCTTAGGGGACAGGGGGCGCGGCTACACCTTC
TRBJ1-1,NA,NA,TRBV11-2,CASSLETTEAFF,TGTGCCAGCAGCTTAGAGACCACTGAAGCTTTCTTT
TRBJ1-3,NA,NA,TRBV3-1/TRBV3-2,CASSQEAAGNTIYF,TGTGCCAGCAGCCAAGAAGCAGCTGGAAACACCATATATTTT
TRBJ2-7,NA,NA,TRBV7-8,CASSPARDEQYF,TGTGCCAGCAGCCCCGCCCGGGACGAGCAGTACTTC
TRBJ1-1,NA,TRBD1,TRBV27,CASRNETGGPNTEAFF,TGTGCCAGCAGAAACGAGACAGGGGGCCCGAACACTGAAGCTTTCTTT
TRBJ2-7,NA,TRBD1,TRBV27,CASPGTGIYEQYF,TGTGCCAGCCCCGGGACAGGGATCTACGAGCAGTACTTC
TRBJ1-2,NA,NA,TRBV9,CASSPGTTANYGYTF,TGTGCCAGCAGCCCCGGGACAACAGCTAACTATGGCTACACCTTC
TRBJ1-6,NA,NA,TRBV27,CASSFMGSSYNSPLHF,TGTGCCAGCAGTTTTATGGGGAGCTCCTATAATTCACCCCTCCACTTT
TRBJ1-6,NA,NA,TRBV21-1,CASSKGGAPLHF,TGTGCCAGCAGCAAAGGCGGGGCACCCCTCCACTTT
TRBJ1-5,once,NA,TRBV30,CAWSIGHLKIGNQPQHF,TGTGCCTGGAGTATAGGACACTTGAAAATAGGCAATCAGCCCCAGCATTTT
TRBJ2-5,once,NA,TRBV9,CASSVGGTPEETQYF,TGTGCCAGCAGCGTAGGAGGAACTCCCGAGGAGACCCAGTACTTC
TRBJ1-3,NA,NA,TRBV7-9,CASSWTASGNTIYF,TGTGCCAGCAGCTGGACAGCCTCTGGAAACACCATATATTTT
TRBJ2-2,NA,NA,TRBV13,CASSGTWSDGGELFF,TGTGCCAGCAGCGGAACCTGGTCTGACGGCGGGGAGCTGTTTTTT
TRBJ2-5,NA,TRBD2,TRBV6-6,CASSYGLAVQETQYF,TGTGCCAGCAGTTACGGACTAGCGGTGCAAGAGACCCAGTACTTC
TRBJ1-2,few,NA,TRBV14,CASSQEAPRVGANYGYTF,TGTGCCAGCAGCCAAGAGGCACCTCGTGTTGGGGCTAACTATGGCTACACCTTC
TRBJ2-5,NA,TRBD1,TRBV7-2,CASSSGGGTETQYF,TGTGCCAGCAGTTCAGGGGGCGGCACAGAGACCCAGTACTTC
TRBJ2-7,NA,NA,TRBV19,CATSRGGHEQYF,TGTGCCACTTCCAGGGGGGGGCACGAGCAGTACTTC
TRBJ1-5,NA,NA,TRBV6-2/TRBV6-3,CASSAQYGPQHF,TGTGCCAGCAGTGCCCAATACGGGCCCCAGCATTTT
TRBJ2-5,NA,TRBD1,TRBV10-2,CASGGQGQETQYF,TGCGCCAGCGGAGGACAGGGCCAAGAGACCCAGTACTTC
TRBJ2-1,NA,TRBD1,TRBV5-1,CASSLGTGEHNEQFF,TGCGCCAGCAGCTTGGGGACAGGGGAGCACAATGAGCAGTTCTTC